This TCR beta chain is drawn from a study of T cell clonotyping in hematopoietic cell transplantation. Regarding the study as a whole: After transplant, recipient diversity fell while pathologically expanded clonotypes grew through day 180.

Time point specified: recipient sample about 28 days before transplant, after cytoreduction. Recipients were bled about 28 days pretransplant and at posttransplant days 30, 100, 180. The protocol was immunoSEQ multiplex PCR, while the TCRdb copy is restricted to in-frame clones and leaves out a portion. The sample consists of 45,000 to 60,000 clones, about nine tenths of them appearing once. Concerning this clone: Its cognate antigen is unknown.

The V gene's germline CDR1 is GTSNPN and CDR2 SVGIG (reference sequence). V shed 4 bases and J shed 2 bases, with 7 bases lying between them. This CDR3 region has 12 residues. The chain links TRBV30 to TRBJ2-3, with D unclear. The sample consisted of peripheral blood mononuclear cells, taken before stem cell transplant. The clonotype comes from a man between 60 and 70 years old with biphenotypic leukemia. Some clones in this sample may be carry-over from other donors' samples. The CDR3 sequence is CAWTDTTDTQYF. DNA for the CDR3: TGTGCCTGGACCGATACCACAGATACGCAGTATTTT.